Each of the 27 T cell receptor beta chains below was sequenced from the same sample in a study of T cells after posttransplantation cyclophosphamide. A marrow graft followed busulfan-fludarabine conditioning, with cyclophosphamide on days +3 and +4. Clones were sequenced by immunoSEQ multiplex PCR, and TCRdb holds only the in-frame ones, with some missing. The top ten clones hold under 2.5% of a sample with roughly 42,000 clones, 90% of them seen once. Specimen: PBMCs, collected roughly 59 days after allogeneic stem cell transplant with posttransplant cyclophosphamide. The receptors here all came from a male patient aged 55 to 69 who received an allogeneic stem cell transplant from a related donor and was CMV-positive. Among the T cells, some may be from the graft donor.

The rearrangement uses TRBV2 and TRBJ1-5, with 10 bases matching TRBD1. J gave up 3 bases and V 6 bases, and 2 bases lay outside the gene matches. Germline assignment: CDR1 SNHLY and CDR2 FYNNEI. CDR3 length: 14 amino acids. The CDR3 sequence is CASRDRGPNQPQHF. Here the CDR3 DNA reads TGTGCCAGCAGAGACAGGGGGCCCAATCAGCCCCAGCATTTT.

A single count supports this clone. The CDR3 nucleotides read TGTGCCAGTAGTATGAACAGGTTCAAAACCTACGAGCAGTACTTC. Its translation is CASSMNRFKTYEQYF. The rearrangement joins TRBV19 to TRBJ2-5, with a tentative D call TRBD1 (5 bases). The DNA end is more similar to TRBJ2-7, so the J call may be wrong. The germline CDR1 and CDR2 sequences are LNHDA and SQIVND (reference sequence). This CDR3 contains 15 residues.

This clone was recorded a few times. The chain employs TRBV6-1 and TRBJ2-3; 13 bases agree with TRBD2. CDR3 length: 15 amino acids. Losses at the gene ends were 7 bases for V and 4 bases for J; bases not matched to a gene: 5. CDR1 and CDR2 from the germline V gene are MNHNS and SASEGT. The CDR3 DNA reads as TGTGCCAGCACTGGACTAGCGGGGGCCCCAGATACGCAGTATTTT. Its protein product is CASTGLAGAPDTQYF.

The chain links TRBV6-5 to TRBJ2-1; TRBD2 agrees at 7 bases. Germline V gene sequence: CDR1 MNHEY, CDR2 SVGAGI. V dropped 6 bases and J dropped 0; count of bases not matched to a gene: 5. CDR3 size: 15 residues. The CDR3 is CASRIWTSSYNEQFF. In nucleotides, the CDR3 is TGTGCCAGCAGGATTTGGACTAGCTCCTACAATGAGCAGTTCTTC.

V and J are TRBV5-1 and TRBJ1-4, with D perhaps matching TRBD1 (6 bases). CDR1 and CDR2 from the germline V gene are SGHRS and YFSETQ. The CDR3 covers 16 residues. Trimming took 4 bases from V and 4 from J, leaving 17 bases between them. CDR3 loop: CASSPRTSDSNEKLFF. The CDR3 DNA follows: TGCGCCAGCAGCCCAAGGACTTCGGACAGTAATGAAAAACTGTTTTTT.

V usage is TRBV2 and J usage is TRBJ1-1; D uncertain. Germline loops: CDR1 SNHLY, CDR2 FYNNEI. This CDR3 has 13 residues. V shed 6 bases and J shed 3 bases, with 11 bases lying between them. The CDR3 region has the DNA TGTGCCAGCAGGGTTTGGGAGCACACTGAAGCTTTCTTT. Translating it yields CASRVWEHTEAFF.

The chain links TRBV19 to TRBJ1-1, with a weak D call TRBD1 (6 bases). The CDR3 contains 14 residues. Germline loops: CDR1 LNHDA, CDR2 SQIVND (reference sequence). The V and J ends lost 10 bases and 8 bases respectively, with 23 bases between them. The CDR3 protein is CATERRTALREAFF. CDR3 nucleotide sequence: TGTGCCACCGAGAGGCGGACAGCCCTCAGGGAAGCTTTCTTT.

V and J are TRBV9 and TRBJ1-3; TRBD1 is a possible D gene (5 bases). CDR3 length equals 16 residues. Germline V gene lookup returns CDR1 SGDLS and CDR2 YYNGEE. V was clipped by 0 bases and J by 3 bases, with 13 bases between them. CDR3 amino acids: CASSVGGGVGGNTIYF. CDR3 coding DNA: TGTGCCAGCAGCGTAGGAGGAGGGGTGGGTGGAAACACCATATATTTT. Together with reference TRBV9 and TRBJ1-3, the CDR3 gives the full variable domain: DSGVTQTPKHLITATGQRVTLRCSPRSGDLSVYWYQQSLDQGLQFLIQYYNGEERAKGNILERFSAQQFPDLHSELNLSSLELGDSALYFCASSVGGGVGGNTIYFGEGSWLTVV.

The chain uses TRBV10-1 and TRBJ2-1; a possible D gene is TRBD1 (6 bases). CDR3 length equals 15 residues. Trimming left V 8 bases short and J 5 bases short, with 19 bases between. Per germline, CDR1 WNHNN and CDR2 SYGVQD (reference sequence). The CDR3 DNA is TGCGCCAGCCTTCAACGAGGGCAGGGGAACAATGAGCAGTTCTTC. It translates to CASLQRGQGNNEQFF.

The genes are TRBV19 and TRBJ2-3; TRBD2 agrees at 7 bases. The CDR3 runs to 14 residues. The V and J ends lost 3 bases and 3 bases, in that order; junction bases with no gene match: 3. CDR1 LNHDA and CDR2 SQIVND come from the germline V gene (reference sequence). In DNA, the CDR3 is TGTGCCAGTAGTATTTTCGGGGGGACAGATACGCAGTATTTT. This sequence encodes CASSIFGGTDTQYF.

The V gene is TRBV5-6, the J gene TRBJ1-6; 9 bases are shared with TRBD1. CDR3 length: 15 amino acids. The trim removed 4 bases at V and 6 bases at J, leaving 5 bases unmatched. Germline loops: CDR1 SGHDT, CDR2 YYEEEE. Here the CDR3 reads CASSKGDRVNSPLHF. The CDR3 DNA reads TGTGCCAGCAGCAAGGGGGACAGGGTTAATTCACCCCTCCACTTT.

This clone was picked up a small number of times. The chain employs TRBV9 and TRBJ2-7; 7 bases match TRBD2. The CDR3 has 14 residues. Germline CDR1 SGDLS, CDR2 YYNGEE. The ends lost 0 bases at V and 6 bases at J; junction bases unmatched: 6. For the CDR3, the DNA is TGTGCCAGCAGCGTAGAAGCGGGACCAGGCGAGCAGTACTTC. It encodes CASSVEAGPGEQYF.

This chain uses TRBV6-4 with TRBJ2-3; D uncertain. This CDR3 is built from 13 residues. Between the trimmed V and J ends, which lost 2 bases and 8 bases, there was a span of 11 bases. CDR1 MRHNA and CDR2 SNTAGT come from the germline V gene. CDR3 nucleotide sequence: TGTGCCAGCAGTGACCAAGACTTGGGTACGCAGTATTTT. Translation gives CASSDQDLGTQYF.

V and J are TRBV19 and TRBJ1-2; TRBD1 is a possible D gene (6 bases). This CDR3 spans 14 amino acids. The germline V gene has CDR1 LNHDA and CDR2 SQIVND (reference sequence). Deletions cut 7 bases from V and 4 bases from J, with 16 bases between. CDR3: CASKDRKTSYGYTF. CDR3 bases: TGTGCCAGTAAGGACAGAAAAACCTCCTATGGCTACACCTTC.

The chain uses TRBV5-1 and TRBJ1-4; 8 bases fit TRBD1. The J segment lost 3 bases and the V segment lost 7 bases, leaving 5 bases of the junction unmatched. Germline V gene data show CDR1 as SGHRS and CDR2 as YFSETQ. The length of the CDR3 is 14 residues. The chain's CDR3 is CASGQGFANEKLFF. The CDR3 region has the DNA TGCGCCAGCGGACAGGGTTTCGCTAATGAAAAACTGTTTTTT.

V and J are TRBV19 and TRBJ1-1, with 7 positions matching TRBD1. Trimming at V came to 8 bases and at J to 0 bases, leaving 9 bases not matched to a gene. Per the germline V gene, CDR1 is LNHDA and CDR2 is SQIVND (reference sequence). The CDR3 sequence is 15 residues long. CDR3 sequence: CASRRGDSMNTEAFF. CDR3 in DNA: TGTGCCAGTCGAAGGGGGGACAGCATGAACACTGAAGCTTTCTTT.

The genes are TRBV5-1 and TRBJ2-3; 11 nucleotides agree with TRBD2. The CDR3 covers 16 residues. The J segment lost 6 bases and the V segment lost 1 base, leaving 7 bases of the junction unmatched. The germline V gene encodes CDR1 SGHRS and CDR2 YFSETQ. The CDR3 sequence: CASSLKFSGGGDTQYF. The CDR3, as DNA: TGCGCCAGCAGCTTGAAATTTAGCGGGGGGGGTGATACGCAGTATTTT.

CDR3 amino acids: CASSPRQGSETQYF. The CDR3 bases are TGTGCCAGCAGCCCGCGACAGGGATCAGAGACCCAGTACTTC. The J gene is TRBJ2-5, the V gene TRBV9; TRBD1 matches 7 bases. The CDR3 sequence is 14 residues long. In germline, CDR1 is SGDLS, CDR2 YYNGEE. With 4 bases clipped from V and 4 bases from J, the junction kept 7 bases outside the gene matches. The full variable domain, with the rest looked up from reference TRBV9 and TRBJ2-5, is DSGVTQTPKHLITATGQRVTLRCSPRSGDLSVYWYQQSLDQGLQFLIQYYNGEERAKGNILERFSAQQFPDLHSELNLSSLELGDSALYFCASSPRQGSETQYFGPGTRLLVL.

The rearrangement uses TRBV5-4 and TRBJ1-1; TRBD1 matches 7 bases. Trimming removed 7 bases from V and 3 bases from J; junction bases left unmatched: 9. Germline lookup yields CDR1 SGHNT and CDR2 YYREEE (reference sequence). This CDR3 spans 14 amino acids. In DNA, the CDR3 is TGTGCCAGCCACAGGGGAATTGGGGACACTGAAGCTTTCTTT. Its protein product is CASHRGIGDTEAFF.

This clone was detected only once. The chain links TRBV2 to TRBJ2-7; perhaps TRBD2 as D (5 bases). The germline V and J ends were trimmed by 8 bases and 1 base, with 18 bases remaining between them. Germline V gene data show CDR1 as SNHLY and CDR2 as FYNNEI. This CDR3 is built from 15 residues. The CDR3: CASSEGPAPSYEQYV. CDR3 bases: TGTGCCAGCTCCGAGGGCCCAGCTCCTTCCTACGAGCAGTACGTC.

The V and J genes are TRBV6-1 and TRBJ1-1, with D maybe TRBD1 (5 bases). The CDR3 totals 14 residues. Germline V gives CDR1 MNHNS, CDR2 SASEGT. Trimming shortened V by 2 bases and J by 4 bases, and 11 bases separated the two germline ends. CDR3 in amino acids: CASSEQGRLTEAFF. In DNA form, the CDR3 reads TGTGCCAGCAGTGAACAGGGTCGGCTCACTGAAGCTTTCTTT.

J is TRBJ1-2 and V is TRBV28; D gene ambiguous. Trimming took 9 bases from V and 4 from J, leaving 9 bases between them. The germline V gene encodes CDR1 MDHEN and CDR2 SYDVKM. The CDR3 runs 11 residues. The DNA of the CDR3 is TGTGCCAGTCGACTCAGCTATGGCTACACCTTC. Its translation is CASRLSYGYTF.

The genes are TRBV28 and TRBJ1-3, with 7 nucleotides matching TRBD1. The trim removed 2 bases at V and 3 bases at J, leaving 16 bases unmatched. The germline V gene has CDR1 MDHEN and CDR2 SYDVKM. The CDR3 spans 19 residues. This CDR3 reads CASSLALADDRADGNTIYF. Here the CDR3 DNA reads TGTGCCAGCAGTTTAGCCCTTGCTGACGACAGGGCGGATGGAAACACCATATATTTT.

A few counts support this clone. J is TRBJ1-3 and V is TRBV6-5; a possible D gene is TRBD1 (5 bases). The V gene lost 4 bases and the J gene lost 4 bases, with 11 bases spanning the gap. The germline V gene encodes CDR1 MNHEY and CDR2 SVGAGI. The CDR3 totals 14 residues. CDR3 coding DNA: TGTGCCAGCAGTTTGTTGGGACTAGGAAACACCATATATTTT. Amino acid sequence: CASSLLGLGNTIYF.

The chain links TRBV5-1 to TRBJ1-2; D may be TRBD1 (6 bases). V gave up 1 base and J gave up 6 bases, with 16 bases separating them. Germline CDR1 SGHRS, CDR2 YFSETQ. This CDR3 is 15 amino acids long. CDR3 loop: CASSLYGGGANGYTF. The CDR3 nucleotides read TGCGCCAGCAGCTTGTACGGGGGGGGCGCAAATGGCTACACCTTC.

The chain carries TRBV6-5 and TRBJ1-5, with D perhaps TRBD1 (5 bases). Germline-derived CDR1 and CDR2 are MNHEY and SVGAGI. The length of the CDR3 is 15 residues. V gave up 0 bases and J gave up 5 bases, with 11 bases separating them. This CDR3 reads CASSYSMGGDQPQHF. DNA of the CDR3: TGTGCCAGCAGTTACTCGATGGGGGGAGATCAGCCCCAGCATTTT.

The chain combines TRBV4-1 with TRBJ2-7, with 8 nucleotides matching TRBD1. Germline lookup yields CDR1 MGHRA and CDR2 YSYEKL. The CDR3 runs 15 residues. Germline trimming cut 0 bases from V and 4 bases from J; bases unmatched to any gene: 5. The CDR3 DNA follows: TGCGCCAGCAGCCAAGATGACAGGGGCACATACGAGCAGTACGTC. It is translated as CASSQDDRGTYEQYV.